This passage covers 27 T cell receptor beta chains from one sample sequenced in a study of T cell clonality in common variable immunodeficiency. Assay used: immunoSEQ multiplex PCR; TCRdb lists only in-frame clones, some missing. Altogether more than 65,000 clones were found in the sample, and no singletons occur. The specimen was peripheral blood mononuclear cells. These receptors originate from a person aged 18 to 75 in good health.

Many counts were recorded for this clone. The read terminates 3 residues ahead of where the CDR3 ends, so the germline J gene completes it. The chain couples TRBV19 to TRBJ2-7; 12 bases map to TRBD2. The V and J ends lost 7 bases and 3 bases, in that order; junction bases with no gene match: 4. The CDR3 totals 14 residues. Germline CDR1 LNHDA, CDR2 SQIVND (reference sequence). This CDR3 is CASTGTSGYYEQYF. The DNA read from the CDR3 is TGTGCCAGTACTGGGACTAGCGGGTACTACGAG.

This clone occurred many times. Read sequence stops 3 residues before the CDR3 end, and the germline J gene provides the missing end. This chain uses TRBV7-3 with TRBJ1-1; tentatively, D is TRBD1 (6 bases). This CDR3 contains 14 residues. Trimming stripped 0 bases from V and 7 bases from J, with 12 bases between. Germline V gives CDR1 SGHTA, CDR2 FQGTGA. The chain's CDR3 is CASSLTGGSGEAFF. The part of the CDR3 DNA that was read is TGTGCCAGCAGCTTAACAGGGGGATCAGGTGAA.

This clone was seen ten or more times. The CDR3 is cut off 3 residues early in the read; its end comes from the germline J gene. The chain has TRBV18 and TRBJ2-7; possibly TRBD2 for D (6 bases). CDR1 is KGHSH, CDR2 LQKENI, per germline. CDR3 size: 13 residues. Trimming pared 0 bases from V and 6 bases from J, leaving 9 bases between. CDR3 DNA (partial): TGTGCCAGCTCACCACCGACTAGGACCGAG. Its translation is CASSPPTRTE. The whole CDR3 sequence is CASSPPTRTEQYF.

This clone was observed many times. The missing CDR3 end, 3 residues past where the read stops, is filled in from the germline J gene. V and J are TRBV10-3 and TRBJ2-7; TRBD2 agrees at 14 bases. J was trimmed by 0 bases and V by 8 bases; bases with no gene match: 0. The germline CDR1 and CDR2 sequences are ENHRY and SYGVKD. CDR3 length: 14 residues. The part of the CDR3 DNA that was read is TGTGCCATCGGGACTAGCGGGAGCTCCTACGAG. It translates to CAIGTSGSSYE. The complete CDR3 protein is CAIGTSGSSYEQYF.

This clone was seen many times. The read ends 3 residues early relative to the CDR3; the germline J gene fills the gap. The V call is TRBV5-3, the J call TRBJ2-1, with 8 bases matching TRBD2. TRBV5-3 is annotated as an ORF whose role is uncertain. The CDR3 runs to 14 residues. Trimming at V came to 5 bases and at J to 6 bases, leaving 7 bases not matched to a gene. The CDR3 DNA, read in part, is TGTGCCAGAAGTACCCAGCGGGAGATCAATGAG. This encodes CARSTQREINE. The whole CDR3 protein reads CARSTQREINEQFF.

This clone was recorded many times. The CDR3 end is not reached by the read, which stops 3 residues before it; the germline J gene fills it in. The genes are TRBV7-9 and TRBJ1-4; a possible D gene is TRBD1 (6 bases). Germline values: CDR1 SEHNR, CDR2 FQNEAQ (reference sequence). V lost 3 bases, J lost 6 bases, and 8 bases lay in between. The CDR3 loop spans 13 amino acids. CDR3 sequence: CASSLTGDEKLFF. CDR3 bases read: TGTGCCAGCAGCTTGACAGGAGATGAAAAA.

This clone has a count of ten or more. The CDR3 goes on 3 residues after the read ends, and that part is filled in from the germline J gene. This rearrangement joins TRBV10-2 to TRBJ2-1; D may be TRBD2 (6 bases). V dropped 6 bases and J dropped 9 bases, with 18 bases sitting between them. In germline, CDR1 is WSHSY, CDR2 SAAADI. The CDR3 has 14 residues. CDR3 sequence: CASREEGLIGEQFF. Incomplete CDR3 DNA: TGCGCCAGCAGGGAGGAGGGCCTTATCGGTGAG.

This clone was seen a handful of times. A much larger clonotype is one base distant, so this may be a read error. The CDR3 end lies 3 residues beyond the end of the read and is filled in from the germline J gene. The chain links TRBV5-5 to TRBJ2-7, with no clear D. The CDR3 sequence is 14 residues long. The V and J ends lost 0 bases and 2 bases respectively, with 9 bases between them. Germline assignment: CDR1 SGHKS and CDR2 YYEKEE (reference sequence). CDR3 DNA, as far as it was read: TGTGCCAGCAGCTTGGAAACAGAGGCCTACGAG. Translation: CASSLETEAYE. The entire CDR3 sequence reads CASSLETEAYEQYF.

This clone was counted many times. The read is 3 residues too short to cover the CDR3 end, so that end is filled in from the germline J gene. The chain joins TRBV20-1 to TRBJ2-5; TRBD2 might be the D (7 bases). V lost 7 bases to trimming and J lost 6 bases, with 12 bases between them. Germline CDR1 DFQATT, CDR2 SNEGSKA (reference sequence). The CDR3 totals 11 residues. CDR3 DNA (partial): TGCAGTGTCGGGGGGCGAAAGACC. Translated: CSVGGRKT. The entire CDR3 protein is CSVGGRKTQYF.

This clone was recorded at least ten times. The CDR3 is cut off 3 residues early in the read; its end comes from the germline J gene. J is TRBJ1-4 and V is TRBV4-1, with unresolved D. This CDR3 is 14 amino acids long. Trimming removed 4 bases from V and 0 bases from J, with 6 bases in between. The germline gives CDR1 MGHRA, CDR2 YSYEKL. The CDR3 sequence is CASSPKPTNEKLFF. Partial CDR3 DNA: TGCGCCAGCAGCCCTAAGCCAACTAATGAAAAA.

Of note for this clone: The read terminates 3 residues before the CDR3 end, so the remaining end is supplied by the germline J gene. The V gene is TRBV20-1, the J gene TRBJ2-1; 13 bases fit TRBD2. CDR1 and CDR2 (germline): DFQATT, SNEGSKA (reference sequence). There are 15 residues in the CDR3. V lost 6 bases and J lost 7; bases outside the gene matches: 9. The CDR3 bases that were read are TGCAGTGCGCCGGGGACTAGCGGGATTAGGAATGAG. This encodes CSAPGTSGIRNE. The entire CDR3 reads CSAPGTSGIRNEQFF.

This clone came up many times. The read terminates 3 residues before the CDR3 end, so the remaining end is supplied by the germline J gene. This rearrangement joins TRBV19 to TRBJ2-5; TRBD2 aligns across 8 bases. This CDR3 is built from 15 residues. V shed 4 bases, J shed 2 bases, and the junction held 6 bases outside the gene matches. Germline V CDR1 and CDR2: LNHDA, SQIVND (reference sequence). The sequenced CDR3 bases are TGTGCCAGTAGTACCCCCCAGCGGGGGCAAGAGACC. It codes for CASSTPQRGQET. The full-length CDR3 reads as CASSTPQRGQETQYF.

This clone appeared many times. The read falls 3 residues short of the CDR3 end, and the missing part is taken from the germline J gene. This chain joins TRBV20-1 and TRBJ1-2, with TRBD1 as a possible D gene (5 bases). The CDR3 has 15 residues. CDR1 and CDR2 from the germline V gene are DFQATT and SNEGSKA (reference sequence). With 1 base removed from V and 6 bases from J, the gap between germline ends came to 18 bases. The part of the CDR3 DNA that was read is TGCAGTGCTAGAGGTCTAGGGCAGGGTGGGGATGGC. Its translation: CSARGLGQGGDG. The entire CDR3 protein reads CSARGLGQGGDGYTF.

This clone was seen repeatedly, ten times or more. The missing CDR3 end, 3 residues past where the read stops, is filled in from the germline J gene. The V gene is TRBV5-5, the J gene TRBJ2-7; tentative D call: TRBD1 (6 bases). The CDR3 contains 14 residues. The V gene lost 0 bases and the J gene lost 1 base, with 8 bases spanning the gap. Germline CDR1 is SGHKS and CDR2 is YYEKEE (reference sequence). Incomplete CDR3 DNA: TGTGCCAGCAGCTTGGCCGGGACATCCTACGAG. Translation gives CASSLAGTSYE. The whole CDR3 is CASSLAGTSYEQYF.

This clone appeared many times. The read stops 3 residues short of the end of the CDR3; the missing end is completed from the germline J gene. The gene calls are TRBV23-1 and TRBJ2-3; D not resolved. TRBV23-1 is identified as an open reading frame with a role that is uncertain. V lost 7 bases and J 0 bases, leaving 14 bases between the germline ends. The CDR3 runs 15 residues. CDR3 sequence reads: CASTSGSPSTDTQYF. The DNA read from the CDR3 is TGCGCCAGCACCTCCGGTAGTCCTAGCACAGATACG.

In this sample, this clone turned up many times. The CDR3 extends 3 residues past the end of the read, so its final part is completed from the germline J gene. The gene calls are TRBV19 and TRBJ2-1, with TRBD2 matching 10 bases. The V and J ends lost 5 bases and 4 bases, in that order; junction bases with no gene match: 5. The CDR3 extends over 15 amino acids. The V gene's germline CDR1 is LNHDA and CDR2 SQIVND (reference sequence). The DNA read from the CDR3 is TGTGCCAGTAGTTCAGGGACTAGCGCGTACAATGAG. Amino acid sequence: CASSSGTSAYNE. The entire CDR3 is CASSSGTSAYNEQFF.

Ten or more counts support this clone. The observed sequence ends 3 residues before the CDR3 terminus, with the missing tail filled in from the germline J gene. The V and J genes are TRBV18 and TRBJ1-1, with 7 bases that match TRBD1. CDR3 length: 12 amino acids. Germline CDR1 is KGHSH and CDR2 is LQKENI. Incomplete CDR3 DNA: TGTGCCAGCTCACCAGACAGGGTTGGG. Its translation is CASSPDRVG. The complete CDR3 sequence is CASSPDRVGAFF. Together with reference TRBV18 and TRBJ1-1, the CDR3 gives the full variable domain: NAGVMQNPRHLVRRRGQEARLRCSPMKGHSHVYWYRQLPEEGLKFMVYLQKENIIDESGMPKERFSAEFPKEGPSILRIQQVVRGDSAAYFCASSPDRVGAFFGQGTRLTVV.

This clone has at least ten counts. The read ends 3 residues early relative to the CDR3; the germline J gene fills the gap. V and J are TRBV7-9 and TRBJ1-1; unclear D gene. Germline CDR1 is SEHNR and CDR2 is FQNEAQ (reference sequence). This CDR3 spans 12 amino acids. CDR3 amino acids: CASSLEGGEAFF. Partial CDR3 DNA: TGTGCCAGCAGCTTAGAAGGAGGGGAA.

In its sample, this clone was seen many times. The part of the CDR3 DNA that was read is TGTGCCATCAGACAGCAAGAGACC. Translated: CAIRQQET. The entire CDR3 is CAIRQQETQYF. This chain connects TRBV10-3 to TRBJ2-5, with D hard to call. The observed sequence ends 3 residues before the CDR3 terminus, with the missing tail filled in from the germline J gene. V was shortened by 6 bases and J by 2 bases, with 4 bases between the two germline ends. The CDR3 is 11 amino acids. Germline assignment: CDR1 ENHRY and CDR2 SYGVKD.

This clone appeared many times. The read falls 3 residues short of the CDR3 end, and the missing part is taken from the germline J gene. The V gene is TRBV29-1, the J gene TRBJ2-3; TRBD2 matches at 8 bases. The CDR3 runs 13 residues. Germline V CDR1 and CDR2: SQVTM, ANQGSEA. V was pared by 5 bases and J by 5 bases, with 6 bases of the junction left unmatched. Incomplete CDR3 DNA: TGCAGCGTTTGTCCCGGGAGGGGAGATACG. Translated, it gives CSVCPGRGDT. The whole CDR3 is CSVCPGRGDTQYF.

This clone was detected ten times or more. The read ends 3 residues before the CDR3 terminus; that terminus is restored from the germline J gene. The chain has TRBV12-3 or TRBV12-4 and TRBJ2-7, with D possibly being TRBD2 (6 bases). The V end was cut by 3 bases, the J end by 5 bases, with 14 bases between. The CDR3 is made up of 14 amino acids. The chain's CDR3 is CASSFGLASDEQYF. The sequenced CDR3 bases are TGTGCCAGCAGTTTCGGGCTAGCGTCCGACGAG.

This clone was seen repeatedly, ten times or more. The CDR3 end lies 3 residues beyond the end of the read and is filled in from the germline J gene. This sequence joins TRBV11-3 and TRBJ2-3; 10 nucleotides match TRBD1. V dropped 5 bases and J dropped 4; count of bases not matched to a gene: 6. The CDR3 contains 15 residues. Germline V gives CDR1 SGHNT, CDR2 YENEEA. The CDR3 protein is CASSPPGTGADTQYF. CDR3 DNA (partial): TGTGCCAGCAGCCCGCCCGGGACAGGGGCAGATACG. The variable domain in full, completed from reference TRBV11-3 and TRBJ2-3, reads EAGVVQSPRYKIIEKKQPVAFWCNPISGHNTLYWYLQNLGQGPELLIRYENEEAVDDSQLPKDRFSAERLKGVDSTLKIQPAELGDSAVYLCASSPPGTGADTQYFGPGTRLTVL.

The sample holds many counts of this clone. An end of the junction does not agree with germline; a read error may underlie this. The read falls 3 residues short of the CDR3 end, and the missing part is taken from the germline J gene. The J gene is TRBJ2-7, the V gene TRBV4-2, with D tentatively TRBD1 (6 bases). The CDR3 has 15 residues. Looked up from germline, CDR1 is LGHNA and CDR2 is YNFKEQ. The CDR3 region is CASSREVGGLYEQYF. The DNA read from the CDR3 is TGCGCCAGCAGCCGAGAGGTTGGGGGCCTCTACGAG.

This clone has a count of ten or more. The read ends 3 residues before the CDR3 terminus; that terminus is restored from the germline J gene. This chain uses TRBV5-8 with TRBJ2-7; 9 nucleotides line up with TRBD1. Germline CDR1 reads SGHTS; CDR2 reads YDEGEE. Unmatched junction bases numbered 4, after V lost 0 bases and J lost 3 bases. The CDR3 spans 15 residues. Partial CDR3 DNA: TGTGCCAGCAGCTTGGTCGGGACAGGGTTCTACGAG. Translation gives CASSLVGTGFYE. The full-length CDR3 reads as CASSLVGTGFYEQYF.

The sample holds many counts of this clone. The CDR3 is cut off 3 residues early in the read; its end comes from the germline J gene. V and J are TRBV28 and TRBJ2-1; possibly TRBD1 for D (5 bases). Germline CDR1 is MDHEN and CDR2 is SYDVKM. With 2 bases removed from V and 4 bases from J, the gap between germline ends came to 9 bases. This CDR3 is 14 amino acids long. CDR3 bases read: TGTGCCAGCAGTTTAGGGGCACGGTACAATGAG. It is translated as CASSLGARYNE. In full, the CDR3 is CASSLGARYNEQFF.

This clone was counted a few times. A read error may be the cause here, since a much bigger clone is one base away. The CDR3 end is not reached by the read, which stops 3 residues before it; the germline J gene fills it in. This rearrangement joins TRBV11-2 to TRBJ2-7, with a tentative D call TRBD1 (6 bases). CDR1 and CDR2 from the germline V gene are SGHAT and FQNNGV. The CDR3 has 15 amino acids. Incomplete CDR3 DNA: TGTACCAGCAGACCAACAGGGCCCCTCTCCTACGAG. This gives the protein CTSRPTGPLSYE. The complete CDR3 reads CTSRPTGPLSYEQYF.

This clone was seen repeatedly, ten times or more. The sequence runs out 3 residues before the end of the CDR3; the remainder is reconstructed from the germline J gene. The chain recombines TRBV20-1 with TRBJ2-5; 11 nucleotides line up with TRBD2. The CDR3 totals 13 residues. V lost 8 bases and J lost 5; bases outside the gene matches: 7. The germline gives CDR1 DFQATT, CDR2 SNEGSKA (reference sequence). CDR3 DNA (partial): TGCAGTCTCAAGACTAGCGGGACCGAGACC. It is translated as CSLKTSGTET. The full CDR3 reads CSLKTSGTETQYF.